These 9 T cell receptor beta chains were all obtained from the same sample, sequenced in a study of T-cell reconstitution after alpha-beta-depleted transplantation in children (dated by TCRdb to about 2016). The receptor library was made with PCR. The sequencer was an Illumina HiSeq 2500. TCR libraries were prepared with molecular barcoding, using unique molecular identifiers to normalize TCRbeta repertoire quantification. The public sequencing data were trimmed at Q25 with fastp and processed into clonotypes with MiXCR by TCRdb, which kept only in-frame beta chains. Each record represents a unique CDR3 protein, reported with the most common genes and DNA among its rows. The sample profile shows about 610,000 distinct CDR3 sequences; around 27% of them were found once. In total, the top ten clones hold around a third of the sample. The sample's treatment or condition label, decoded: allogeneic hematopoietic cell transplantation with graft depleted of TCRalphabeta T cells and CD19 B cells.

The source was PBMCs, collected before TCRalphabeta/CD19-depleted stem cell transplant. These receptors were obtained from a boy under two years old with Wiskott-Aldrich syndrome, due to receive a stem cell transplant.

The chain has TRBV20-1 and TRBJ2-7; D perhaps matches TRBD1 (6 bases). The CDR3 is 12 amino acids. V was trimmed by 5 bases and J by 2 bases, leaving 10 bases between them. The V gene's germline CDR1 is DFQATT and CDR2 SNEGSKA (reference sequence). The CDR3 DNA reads TGCAGTGCTGCTGGACAGACCTACGAGCAGTACTTC. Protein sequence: CSAAGQTYEQYF.

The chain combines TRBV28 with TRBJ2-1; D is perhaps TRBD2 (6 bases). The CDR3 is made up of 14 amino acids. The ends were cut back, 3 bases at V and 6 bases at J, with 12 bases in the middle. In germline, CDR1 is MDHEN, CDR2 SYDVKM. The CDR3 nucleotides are TGTGCCAGCAGTTTCAAACTAGCCGTCAATGAGCAGTTCTTC. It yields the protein CASSFKLAVNEQFF. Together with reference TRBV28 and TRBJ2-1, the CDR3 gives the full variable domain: DVKVTQSSRYLVKRTGEKVFLECVQDMDHENMFWYRQDPGLGLRLIYFSYDVKMKEKGDIPEGYSVSREKKERFSLILESASTNQTSMYLCASSFKLAVNEQFFGPGTRLTVL.

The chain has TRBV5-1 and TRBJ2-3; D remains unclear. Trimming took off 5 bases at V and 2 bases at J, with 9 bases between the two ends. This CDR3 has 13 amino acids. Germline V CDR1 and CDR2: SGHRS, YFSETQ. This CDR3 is CASSSTITDTQYF. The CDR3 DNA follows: TGCGCCAGCAGTTCCACAATCACAGATACGCAGTATTTT.

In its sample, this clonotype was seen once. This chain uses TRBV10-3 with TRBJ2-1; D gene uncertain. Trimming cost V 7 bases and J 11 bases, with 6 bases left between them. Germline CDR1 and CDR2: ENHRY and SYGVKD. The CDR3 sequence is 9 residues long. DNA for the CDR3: TGTGCCATCACCCGAAAGCAGTTCTTC. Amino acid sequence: CAITRKQFF.

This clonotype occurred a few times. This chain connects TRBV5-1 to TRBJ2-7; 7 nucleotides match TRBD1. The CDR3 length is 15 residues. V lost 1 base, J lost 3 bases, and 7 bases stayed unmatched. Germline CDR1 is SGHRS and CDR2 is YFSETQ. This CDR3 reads CASSLKPGQSYEQYF. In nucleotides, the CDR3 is TGCGCCAGCAGCTTGAAGCCGGGACAGAGCTACGAGCAGTACTTC.

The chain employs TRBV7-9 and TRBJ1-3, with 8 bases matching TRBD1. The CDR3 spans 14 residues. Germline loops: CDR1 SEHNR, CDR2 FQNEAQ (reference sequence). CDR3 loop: CVFTGTGSGNTIYF. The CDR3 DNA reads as TGTGTATTCACAGGGACAGGCTCTGGAAACACCATATATTTT.

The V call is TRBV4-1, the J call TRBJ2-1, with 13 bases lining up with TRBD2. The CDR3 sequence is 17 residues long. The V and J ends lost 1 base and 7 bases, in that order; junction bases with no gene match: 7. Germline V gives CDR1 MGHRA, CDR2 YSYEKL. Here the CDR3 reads CASSQGTSGRARNEQFF. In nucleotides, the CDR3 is TGCGCCAGCAGCCAAGGTACTAGCGGGAGGGCAAGGAATGAGCAGTTCTTC.

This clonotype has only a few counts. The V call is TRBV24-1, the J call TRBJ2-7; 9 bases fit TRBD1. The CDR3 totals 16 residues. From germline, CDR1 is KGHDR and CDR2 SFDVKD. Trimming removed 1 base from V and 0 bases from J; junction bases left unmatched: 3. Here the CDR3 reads CATSDLPGQGSYEQYF. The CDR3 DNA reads TGTGCCACCAGTGATTTACCGGGACAGGGCTCCTACGAGCAGTACTTC.

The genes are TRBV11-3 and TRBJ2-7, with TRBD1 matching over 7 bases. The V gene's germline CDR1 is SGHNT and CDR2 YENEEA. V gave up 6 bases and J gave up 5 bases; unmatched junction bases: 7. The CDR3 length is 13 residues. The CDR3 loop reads CASSKDRADEQYF. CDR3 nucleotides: TGTGCCAGCAGTAAAGACAGGGCGGACGAGCAGTACTTC.